A selection of T cell receptor beta chains follows, all from one sample in a study of shared clonotypes between healthy human individuals. TCRdb's copy holds only in-frame clones and misses some; the assay was immunoSEQ multiplex PCR. The table lists about 2.4 million clones, under 95% of them singletons. What was sequenced was naive CD4+ T cells from PBMCs. These receptors were obtained from a man younger than 30 in good health. Some clones in this sample may be carry-over from other donors' samples. The CDR3 runs from the conserved cysteine through the conserved F or W. A D gene is named only where the DNA matches it firmly. The listing skips clone size in some rows; elsewhere it reads once, few, many or a size class.

d_gene	abundance	len	j_gene	v_gene	CDR3aa	CDR3nt
.	.	13	TRBJ1-5	TRBV10-2	CASTPAQGQPQHF	TGCGCCAGCACCCCCGCCCAGGGCCAGCCCCAGCATTTT
.	.	14	TRBJ2-7	TRBV5-5	CASSFGLGGYEQYF	TGTGCCAGCAGCTTTGGGCTAGGAGGTTACGAGCAGTACTTC
.	.	14	TRBJ1-4	TRBV7-2	CASSPGRYNEKLFF	TGTGCCAGCAGCCCTGGACGGTATAATGAAAAACTGTTTTTT
.	few	12	TRBJ1-1	TRBV7-9	CASSLAGDEAFF	TGTGCCAGCAGCTTAGCCGGAGACGAAGCTTTCTTT
.	.	13	TRBJ1-4	TRBV30	CAWTPGGYEKLFF	TGTGCCTGGACTCCGGGAGGCTATGAAAAACTGTTTTTT
TRBD2	.	16	TRBJ2-4	TRBV7-2	CASSLDSGGAKNIQYF	TGTGCCAGCAGCTTAGATTCGGGGGGAGCCAAAAACATTCAGTACTTC
TRBD1	.	15	TRBJ2-5	TRBV5-3	CARSGSGGRQETQYF	TGTGCCAGAAGCGGGTCAGGGGGCAGGCAAGAGACCCAGTACTTC
.	.	16	TRBJ1-4	TRBV7-8	CASSLGSRAFNEKLFF	TGTGCCAGCAGCTTAGGGTCACGAGCCTTTAATGAAAAACTGTTTTTT
.	.	13	TRBJ2-3	TRBV29-1	CSVPGQKTDTQYF	TGCAGCGTCCCCGGACAGAAAACAGATACGCAGTATTTT
.	once	14	TRBJ1-4	TRBV5-4	CASSLGGVGEKLFF	TGTGCCAGCAGCTTGGGGGGTGTTGGTGAAAAACTGTTTTTT
.	.	13	TRBJ1-3	TRBV5-6	CASSFFSGNTIYF	TGTGCCAGCAGCTTTTTTAGTGGAAACACCATATATTTT
.	.	14	TRBJ2-3	TRBV5-1	CASSPGINQDTQYF	TGCGCCAGCAGCCCCGGGATTAACCAAGATACGCAGTATTTT
TRBD1	.	18	TRBJ1-5	TRBV4-1	CASSRARTGDYSNQPQHF	TGCGCCAGCAGCCGAGCTCGGACAGGGGATTATAGCAATCAGCCCCAGCATTTT
.	.	14	TRBJ2-1	TRBV7-2	CASNPHRAIDEQFF	TGTGCCAGCAATCCTCATCGCGCAATCGATGAGCAGTTCTTC
.	.	13	TRBJ1-1	TRBV2	CASGRDRGTEAFF	TGTGCCAGCGGCCGCGACCGGGGCACTGAAGCTTTCTTT
.	.	15	TRBJ2-6	TRBV2	CASSQGVSGANVLTF	TGTGCCAGCAGCCAAGGGGTCTCTGGGGCCAACGTCCTGACTTTC
.	.	14	TRBJ2-7	TRBV19	CASSIVGGSYEQYF	TGTGCCAGTAGTATAGTCGGCGGCTCCTACGAGCAGTACTTC
.	.	16	TRBJ1-1	TRBV28	CASSTHWGGEGTEAFF	TGTGCCAGCAGTACCCATTGGGGGGGCGAGGGCACTGAAGCTTTCTTT
.	.	12	TRBJ2-7	TRBV6-1	CASNDRSYEQYF	TGTGCCAGCAATGACAGGTCCTACGAGCAGTACTTC
TRBD2	.	14	TRBJ2-7	TRBV6-6	CASSYLAGAYEQYF	TGTGCCAGCAGCTATCTAGCGGGAGCCTACGAGCAGTACTTC
TRBD2	.	18	TRBJ2-3	TRBV15	CATSDLAGTQNRGDTQYF	TGTGCCACCAGCGATCTAGCGGGAACTCAAAACCGGGGAGATACGCAGTATTTT
.	.	15	TRBJ1-2	TRBV5-4	CASSFGRLTPGGYTF	TGTGCCAGCAGCTTCGGGAGACTTACACCGGGGGGCTACACCTTC
.	.	13	TRBJ1-1	TRBV19	CASTNRVLTWAFF	TGTGCCAGCACAAACAGGGTCCTAACGTGGGCTTTCTTT
.	.	13	TRBJ2-2	TRBV7-3	CASSSSRTGELFF	TGTGCCAGCAGCTCCTCCCGCACCGGGGAGCTGTTTTTT
.	.	17	TRBJ1-1	TRBV5-1	CASSLAQAGAGATGAFF	TGCGCCAGCAGCTTGGCTCAGGCAGGGGCGGGTGCGACTGGGGCTTTCTTT
.	.	11	TRBJ2-7	TRBV2	CASRQAYEQYF	TGTGCCAGCCGACAAGCCTACGAGCAGTACTTC
.	.	13	TRBJ2-1	TRBV14	CASSQGRRDEQFF	TGTGCCAGCAGCCAGGGCCGCAGGGATGAGCAGTTCTTC
.	.	13	TRBJ2-5	TRBV19	CASAGRPRETQYF	TGTGCCAGCGCGGGGCGACCTCGGGAGACCCAGTACTTC
TRBD2	.	17	TRBJ2-5	TRBV9	CASSVGASGVNQETQYF	TGTGCCAGCAGCGTAGGGGCTAGCGGGGTAAACCAAGAGACCCAGTACTTC
.	.	15	TRBJ1-1	TRBV6-6	CASSNLPRVGTEAFF	TGTGCCAGCAGCAACCTTCCCCGGGTAGGGACTGAAGCTTTCTTT
.	.	12	TRBJ1-5	TRBV28	CASRMVNQPQHF	TGTGCCAGCAGAATGGTCAATCAGCCCCAGCATTTT
.	.	12	TRBJ2-7	TRBV7-9	CASSFDHYEQYF	TGTGCCAGCAGCTTCGATCACTACGAGCAGTACTTC
.	.	14	TRBJ2-7	TRBV14	CASSPNRGFGEQYF	TGTGCCAGCAGCCCAAACCGGGGGTTTGGCGAGCAGTACTTC
.	once	12	TRBJ2-3	TRBV29-1	CSVDTGTDTQYF	TGCAGCGTTGATACAGGGACAGATACGCAGTATTTT
TRBD2	.	14	TRBJ2-3	TRBV5-4	CASSGSSGSDTQYF	TGTGCCAGCAGCGGGAGTAGCGGGTCGGATACGCAGTATTTT
.	.	14	TRBJ1-5	TRBV6-5	CASKVLAANQPQHF	TGTGCCAGCAAAGTACTGGCTGCTAATCAGCCCCAGCATTTT
TRBD2	.	18	TRBJ2-1	TRBV4-1	CASSQARSSGSQYNEQFF	TGCGCCAGCAGCCAAGCCAGGTCTAGCGGGAGTCAGTACAATGAGCAGTTCTTC